The 27 T cell receptor beta chains presented below share a single source sample, sequenced in a study of CXCR3-negative and CXCR3-positive naive CD8 T cells. 5' RACE with UMI labels generated the TRB cDNA libraries. TCRdb reprocessed the 5' RACE reads, with one entry per CDR3 protein and no DNA. The ten top clones account for 14% to 15%, within a sample of nearly 45,000 distinct CDR3 sequences. Sequences were obtained from memory CD8+ T cells from blood. The receptor set was obtained from a human donor in good health. Some clones in this sample may be carry-over from other donors' samples.

The chain carries TRBV12-3 or TRBV12-4 and TRBJ2-1; lacking DNA, the TRBD1 call made by TCRdb goes unchecked. CDR3 length: 12 amino acids. The CDR3 sequence: CATSRVSNEQFF.

The J gene is TRBJ2-1, the V gene TRBV4-3; TCRdb returns TRBD2, unconfirmable since there is no DNA. CDR3 length: 14 residues. In germline, CDR1 is LGHNA, CDR2 YSLEER. The CDR3 loop reads CASSQATRRNEQFF.

J is TRBJ2-2 and V is TRBV6-2 or TRBV6-3. This CDR3 has 13 amino acids. Germline V CDR1 and CDR2: MNHEY, SVGEGT. The CDR3 region is CASSYSLTGELFF.

This clonotype is deemed medium-sized by its frequency. The V and J genes are TRBV28 and TRBJ1-6; without DNA, the TCRdb call of TRBD1 cannot be checked. CDR1 is MDHEN and CDR2 is SYDVKM in the germline V gene. The CDR3 length is 19 residues. The CDR3 is CASSSPGQQTTFYNSPLHF.

The chain recombines TRBV28 with TRBJ2-1. From germline, CDR1 is MDHEN and CDR2 SYDVKM. This CDR3 is built from 14 residues. CDR3: CASSLRLAADEQFF.

The chain carries TRBV7-9 and TRBJ2-7; TCRdb picks TRBD1, but there is no DNA to check that call. Per germline, CDR1 SEHNR and CDR2 FQNEAQ (reference sequence). The CDR3 runs 16 residues. Here the CDR3 reads CASSWATGRITYEQYF.

The J gene is TRBJ2-5, the V gene TRBV7-8; with no DNA, the TCRdb D assignment of TRBD2 cannot be verified. From germline, CDR1 is SGHVS and CDR2 FQNEAQ. The CDR3 runs 17 residues. The CDR3 reads CASSARGLAGTGETQYF.

This chain links TRBV6-2 or TRBV6-3 with TRBJ2-1; TCRdb's D gene call, TRBD1, goes unchecked for lack of DNA. Germline values: CDR1 MNHEY, CDR2 SVGEGT. CDR3 length equals 14 residues. CDR3 loop: CASSYGGTVNEQFF.

This chain links TRBV15 with TRBJ2-7; checking the TCRdb D call of TRBD1 is not possible without DNA. This CDR3 region has 12 residues. Germline V gene sequence: CDR1 LNHNV, CDR2 YYDKDF (reference sequence). CDR3 region: CATSGAGYEQYF.

The rearrangement links TRBV12-3 or TRBV12-4 to TRBJ1-2; TCRdb indicates TRBD1, and absent DNA this call remains unverified. The CDR3 spans 14 residues. This CDR3 reads CASFQGAQSYGYTF.

The rearrangement joins TRBV28 to TRBJ1-6. CDR1 and CDR2 (germline): MDHEN, SYDVKM. The CDR3 sequence is 14 residues long. CDR3 protein: CACSPQGRDSPLHF. The full variable domain, with the rest looked up from reference TRBV28 and TRBJ1-6, is DVKVTQSSRYLVKRTGEKVFLECVQDMDHENMFWYRQDPGLGLRLIYFSYDVKMKEKGDIPEGYSVSREKKERFSLILESASTNQTSMYLCACSPQGRDSPLHFGNGTRLTVT.

The chain is built from TRBV29-1 and TRBJ1-3; with no DNA, the TCRdb D assignment of TRBD1 cannot be verified. Germline CDR1 SQVTM, CDR2 ANQGSEA. The CDR3 covers 13 residues. This chain's CDR3 is CSVEDGGDRGSYF.

J is TRBJ1-1 and V is TRBV6-6. Germline V CDR1 and CDR2: MNHNY, SVGAGI (reference sequence). This CDR3 comprises 14 residues. CDR3 sequence: CASSYTAADTEAFF.

The V call is TRBV11-2, the J call TRBJ1-1. This CDR3 has 15 amino acids. The germline gives CDR1 SGHAT, CDR2 FQNNGV. This CDR3 reads CASSLALGMNTEAFF. The full variable domain, with the rest looked up from reference TRBV11-2 and TRBJ1-1, is EAGVAQSPRYKIIEKRQSVAFWCNPISGHATLYWYQQILGQGPKLLIQFQNNGVVDDSQLPKDRFSAERLKGVDSTLKIQPAKLEDSAVYLCASSLALGMNTEAFFGQGTRLTVV.

This chain uses TRBV25-1 with TRBJ2-1; with no DNA, the TCRdb D assignment of TRBD1 cannot be verified. This CDR3 has 11 residues. Looked up from germline, CDR1 is MGHDK and CDR2 is SYGVNS. The CDR3 loop is CASSGLGGWLF.

The chain joins TRBV4-3 to TRBJ1-1; checking the TCRdb D call of TRBD1 is not possible without DNA. Per germline, CDR1 LGHNA and CDR2 YSLEER. The CDR3 has 16 amino acids. The chain's CDR3 is CASSQGEGQGWTEAFF.

The V and J genes are TRBV7-3 and TRBJ2-1; no DNA is available, so the TRBD1 call from TCRdb remains unchecked. The CDR3 sequence is 16 residues long. Germline loops: CDR1 SGHTA, CDR2 FQGTGA. The CDR3: CASSSPGQGLDNEQFF.

The chain combines TRBV28 with TRBJ2-1; TCRdb returns TRBD2, unconfirmable since there is no DNA. Germline lookup yields CDR1 MDHEN and CDR2 SYDVKM. The CDR3 consists of 14 residues. CDR3 residues: CASNLLGLADEQFF.

The chain couples TRBV14 to TRBJ2-3; the TRBD1 assignment by TCRdb is unverifiable without DNA. This CDR3 is 14 amino acids long. Germline CDR1 and CDR2: SGHDN and FVKESK. Here the CDR3 reads CASSVTGSTDTQYF. Combining the CDR3 with reference TRBV14 and TRBJ2-3 gives the whole variable domain EAGVTQFPSHSVIEKGQTVTLRCDPISGHDNLYWYRRVMGKEIKFLLHFVKESKQDESGMPNNRFLAERTGGTYSTLKVQPAELEDSGVYFCASSVTGSTDTQYFGPGTRLTVL.

This chain uses TRBV7-6 with TRBJ2-2. Germline V gives CDR1 SGHVS, CDR2 FNYEAQ. CDR3 length: 19 residues. CDR3 protein: CASSLAGSFSSENTGELFF.

The chain employs TRBV6-1 and TRBJ2-7; TCRdb selects TRBD1, and the lack of DNA leaves this call unchecked. Germline lookup yields CDR1 MNHNS and CDR2 SASEGT. This CDR3 comprises 14 residues. This chain's CDR3 is CASSEGDSSYEQYF.

This clonotype ranks as medium-sized (0.01 to 0.1%) in terms of frequency. The chain employs TRBV20-1 and TRBJ2-7; TCRdb names TRBD2, which stays unverified in the absence of DNA. CDR3 length equals 14 residues. Germline V gene lookup returns CDR1 DFQATT and CDR2 SNEGSKA (reference sequence). This chain's CDR3 is CSARGGGIAEEQYF.

The chain carries TRBV28 and TRBJ2-5; with no DNA, the TCRdb D assignment of TRBD2 cannot be verified. The CDR3 spans 19 residues. Germline CDR1 and CDR2: MDHEN and SYDVKM. The CDR3 reads CASSFPPTRLAGGLETQYF.

The chain employs TRBV7-9 and TRBJ2-7. Germline CDR1 is SEHNR and CDR2 is FQNEAQ (reference sequence). The CDR3 runs to 14 residues. This CDR3 reads CASSYTGSSYEQYF.

The chain's CDR3 is CASSAGGRQGNSPLHF. V usage is TRBV9 and J usage is TRBJ1-6; TCRdb selects TRBD1, and the lack of DNA leaves this call unchecked. The CDR3 extends over 16 amino acids. Germline values: CDR1 SGDLS, CDR2 YYNGEE.

The CDR3: CASSAGSSGNTIYF. The chain has TRBV5-1 and TRBJ1-3. CDR3 length: 14 residues. Per germline, CDR1 SGHRS and CDR2 YFSETQ.

The chain is built from TRBV20-1 and TRBJ1-2; no DNA is available, so the TRBD1 call from TCRdb remains unchecked. From germline, CDR1 is DFQATT and CDR2 SNEGSKA (reference sequence). This CDR3 comprises 13 residues. The CDR3 sequence is CSARGDLDYGYTF.